This TCR beta chain originates from a study of blood T cell repertoires in COVID-19. Study in general: The origin of the acute and convalescent COVID-19 samples was the United States, Italy and Spain. T cells, B-cell-depleted T cells, or PBMCs supplied cDNA or gDNA.

CDR1 is MNHEY and CDR2 is SMNVEV in the germline V gene (reference sequence). The junction had 6 bases not matched to a gene; V was cut back by 3 bases and J by 1 base. The CDR3 consists of 17 residues. In the original workflow: Amplified reference gene primers provided the basis for estimating nucleated cell counts. TCRdb's table, derived via immunoSEQ multiplex PCR, lists solely in-frame clones and lacks some. That table gives V, J and clone size, and the DNA gave D and trimming. The table lists approximately 210,000 clones, about 88% of them singletons, with 1.7% in the top ten. The chain combines TRBV27 with TRBJ2-6, with 7 positions matching TRBD1. Sequencing input: peripheral blood. This clonotype was sampled from a man aged 65 to 85 with acute or convalescent COVID-19. The CDR3 bases are TGTGCCAGCAGTTTCCTGGACAGGATATCTGGGGCCAACGTCCTGACTTTC. Translating gives CASSFLDRISGANVLTF.